The clone carrying this T cell receptor (beta chain) was counted a few times. What it binds is not known. This sample stems from a study of response to subunit inactivated influenza vaccine. Overall study findings and caveats: That few new T cells are recruited by each seasonal influenza vaccination was the authors' suggestion.

TCRdb reprocessed the RT-PCR reads with MiXCR, giving one entry per CDR3 protein. The data hold 650,000 to 800,000 distinct CDR3 sequences, with about 18% observed a single time. The V end lost 4 bases, the J end lost 2 bases, and 8 bases lay between the germline ends. CDR3 length: 13 amino acids. Germline V lookup: CDR1 MNHNS, CDR2 SASEGT. The sequence was collected from a man aged 50-59 years who received an inactivated influenza vaccine. J is TRBJ1-2 and V is TRBV6-1; TRBD1 might be the D (5 bases). This sample comprised PBMCs from blood, obtained about 5 days after vaccination. CDR3 sequence reads: CASSARDNYGYTF. CDR3 nucleotide sequence: TGTGCCAGCAGTGCCCGGGACAACTATGGCTACACCTTC.